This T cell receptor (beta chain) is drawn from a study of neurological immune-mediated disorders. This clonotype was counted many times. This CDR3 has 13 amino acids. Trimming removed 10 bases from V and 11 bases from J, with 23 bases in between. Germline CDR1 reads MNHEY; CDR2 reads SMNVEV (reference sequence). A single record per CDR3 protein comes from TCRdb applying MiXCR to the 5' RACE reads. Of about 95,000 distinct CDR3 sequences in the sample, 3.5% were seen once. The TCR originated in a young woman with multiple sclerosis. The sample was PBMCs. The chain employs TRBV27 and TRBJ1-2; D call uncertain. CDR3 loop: CATPSSNRQFYTF. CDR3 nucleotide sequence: TGTGCCACCCCTTCGAGTAACCGTCAATTTTACACCTTC.